The 18 T cell receptor beta chains reported below all come from one sample, sequenced in a study of blood T cells in healthy people across ages. A sample-barcoded 5' primer and a J-beta primer mix were used in a second PCR of about 6 to 11 cycles. TCRdb reprocessed the 5' RACE reads with MiXCR, giving one entry per CDR3 protein. Among fewer than 800,000 distinct CDR3 sequences listed, about 32% were seen once. Sequencing was carried out using blood. The receptors derive from a woman older than 75 in good health.

This clonotype appeared many times. DNA for the CDR3: TGCAGTGCTCGGGGACTAGTGGAGGAGACCCAGTACTTC. Residues: CSARGLVEETQYF. The J gene is TRBJ2-5, the V gene TRBV20-1; 8 bases map to TRBD2. This CDR3 has 13 residues. Germline CDR1 and CDR2: DFQATT and SNEGSKA (reference sequence). The ends lost 5 bases at V and 5 bases at J; junction bases unmatched: 7.

The chain carries TRBV20-1 and TRBJ1-1; D is undetermined. The V gene lost 1 base and the J gene lost 1 base, with 13 bases spanning the gap. CDR1 is DFQATT and CDR2 is SNEGSKA in the germline V gene (reference sequence). The CDR3 sequence is 15 residues long. Here the CDR3 DNA reads TGCAGTGCTAGAGTTTCCCCAGAACCGAACACTGAAGCTTTCTTT. It specifies CSARVSPEPNTEAFF.

For this clonotype: One end of the junction fails to match germline, which may point to a read error. The rearrangement uses TRBV6-2 or TRBV6-3 and TRBJ2-5, with 9 bases fitting TRBD1. The CDR3 runs 16 residues. In germline, CDR1 is MNHEY, CDR2 SVGEGT. The CDR3, as DNA: TGTGCCAGCACCCAAGGTGACAGGGGGACGGGAGAGACCCAGGACTTC. Encoded protein: CASTQGDRGTGETQDF.

Turning to this clonotype: This may stem from a read error, because a much larger clone lies one nucleotide away. The chain couples TRBV6-2 or TRBV6-3 to TRBJ2-3, with a possible D match to TRBD2 (6 bases). V was pared by 2 bases and J by 4 bases, with 16 bases between. This CDR3 comprises 16 residues. Germline loops: CDR1 MNHEY, CDR2 SVGEGT. CDR3: CASSYRAEGTPDTQYF. The CDR3 bases are TGTGCCAGCAGTTACAGGGCGGAGGGAACCCCAGATACGCAGTATTTT.

J is TRBJ2-1 and V is TRBV20-1; 12 bases match TRBD2. This CDR3 has 16 residues. The V gene's germline CDR1 is DFQATT and CDR2 SNEGSKA (reference sequence). V dropped 1 base and J dropped 2; count of bases not matched to a gene: 3. DNA for the CDR3: TGCAGTGCTAGAGGACTAGCGGGGGATACCTACAATGAGCAGTTCTTC. Its protein product is CSARGLAGDTYNEQFF.

Concerning this clonotype: Since a much larger clone is just one base distant, this may be a read error. The chain joins TRBV20-1 to TRBJ2-1; D may be TRBD1 or TRBD2 (6 bases each). Trimming left V 6 bases short and J 4 bases short, with 16 bases between. This CDR3 is built from 14 residues. CDR1 is DFQATT and CDR2 is SNEGSKA in the germline V gene (reference sequence). In nucleotides, the CDR3 is TGCAGTGCAAGGGGGGCGGGAAATTACAATGAGCAGTTCTTC. As protein: CSARGAGNYNEQFF.

The chain combines TRBV20-1 with TRBJ2-3, with TRBD2 identical over 7 bases. Trimming took 5 bases from V and 2 from J; bases not matched to a gene: 7. This CDR3 has 14 residues. CDR1 DFQATT and CDR2 SNEGSKA come from the germline V gene (reference sequence). CDR3 DNA: TGCAGTGCTGGCCCAGCGGGGCACACAGATACGCAGTATTTT. Amino acid sequence: CSAGPAGHTDTQYF.

The rearrangement uses TRBV6-2 or TRBV6-3 and TRBJ1-2; D may be TRBD1 (5 bases). The CDR3 runs to 12 residues. V was cut by 4 bases and J by 4 bases, with 7 bases left in between. From germline, CDR1 is MNHEY and CDR2 SVGEGT. Here the CDR3 DNA reads TGTGCCAGCAGTTTGACAGTCTATGGCTACACCTTC. Protein sequence: CASSLTVYGYTF.

This clonotype was seen repeatedly, ten times or more. The chain employs TRBV20-1 and TRBJ2-1; 7 bases agree with TRBD1. The DNA end is a closer match to TRBJ2-7, so the J assignment may be wrong. Per germline, CDR1 DFQATT and CDR2 SNEGSKA (reference sequence). The CDR3 contains 13 residues. The CDR3 loop reads CSAKGQTYNEQYF. The CDR3 bases are TGCAGTGCGAAGGGACAGACGTACAATGAGCAGTACTTC.

The J gene is TRBJ2-3, the V gene TRBV5-1; 7 nucleotides agree with TRBD1. The CDR3 runs to 15 residues. With 5 bases clipped from V and 2 bases from J, the junction kept 8 bases outside the gene matches. Germline V gene sequence: CDR1 SGHRS, CDR2 YFSETQ. The CDR3: CASSRTGGDTDTQYF. DNA of the CDR3: TGCGCCAGCAGTCGGACAGGTGGCGACACAGATACGCAGTATTTT.

This clonotype has just a few counts. J is TRBJ1-5 and V is TRBV9; a weak D match, TRBD1 (5 bases). Germline V CDR1 and CDR2: SGDLS, YYNGEE. The CDR3 consists of 14 residues. Between the trimmed V and J ends, which lost 3 bases and 7 bases, there was a span of 14 bases. The CDR3 region is CASSGKGRDQPQHF. The CDR3 DNA sequence: TGTGCCAGCAGCGGGAAGGGGCGGGACCAGCCCCAGCATTTT.

About this clonotype: A much larger clone differs by one base, so this may be a read error. The chain combines TRBV3-1 with TRBJ2-3, with TRBD2 identical over 7 bases. CDR1 is LGHDT, CDR2 YNNKEL, per germline (reference sequence). The V gene end was trimmed by 3 bases and the J gene end by 6 bases; junction bases not matched to a gene: 15. The CDR3 consists of 17 residues. The CDR3 sequence: CASSQRAGRVLRDTQYF. CDR3 nucleotide sequence: TGTGCCAGCAGCCAGCGGGCGGGGAGGGTGTTGAGGGATACGCAGTATTTT.

This clonotype has ten or more counts. The chain joins TRBV15 to TRBJ2-7; 8 nucleotides align to TRBD2. The CDR3 has 14 amino acids. V was clipped by 3 bases and J by 7 bases; unmatched bases: 8. Germline assignment: CDR1 LNHNV and CDR2 YYDKDF (reference sequence). This chain's CDR3 is CATSRGRLAQEQYF. CDR3 in DNA: TGTGCCACCAGCAGGGGACGACTAGCGCAGGAGCAGTACTTC.

This clonotype was seen many times. The V gene is TRBV30, the J gene TRBJ2-1, with 7 bases identical to TRBD2. The V gene end was trimmed by 3 bases and the J gene end by 6 bases; junction bases not matched to a gene: 11. This CDR3 has 15 amino acids. From germline, CDR1 is GTSNPN and CDR2 SVGIG (reference sequence). The CDR3: CAWSPASGFSNEQFF. The CDR3 DNA sequence: TGTGCCTGGAGCCCCGCTAGCGGTTTCTCCAATGAGCAGTTCTTC.

V usage is TRBV20-1 and J usage is TRBJ2-5; D might be TRBD2 (5 bases). Trimming cost V 3 bases and J 2 bases, with 19 bases left between them. Per the germline V gene, CDR1 is DFQATT and CDR2 is SNEGSKA (reference sequence). The CDR3 spans 16 residues. For the CDR3, the DNA is TGCAGTGCTAGCTCCCTCCCGGGGTCCGTTCAAGAGACCCAGTACTTC. This translates into CSASSLPGSVQETQYF.

Many counts were recorded for this clonotype. The chain joins TRBV7-3 to TRBJ2-1; possible D gene TRBD2, 5 bases. Germline V gene lookup returns CDR1 SGHTA and CDR2 FQGTGA. The CDR3 sequence is 13 residues long. The V gene lost 4 bases and the J gene lost 7 bases, with 11 bases spanning the gap. As DNA, the CDR3 is TGTGCCAGCAGCTCAAACACTAGAAATGAGCAGTTCTTC. It encodes CASSSNTRNEQFF.

In its sample, this clonotype was seen many times. This chain uses TRBV29-1 with TRBJ2-1; D is unresolved. The V end was cut by 3 bases, the J end by 8 bases, with 11 bases between. The CDR3 length is 12 residues. Germline V gene lookup returns CDR1 SQVTM and CDR2 ANQGSEA. The CDR3 DNA reads as TGCAGCGTTGACGGGCCCGGAGATGAGCAGTTCTTC. It specifies CSVDGPGDEQFF.

This clonotype was found a few times. The chain links TRBV6-5 to TRBJ1-2, with 7 bases that match TRBD1. This CDR3 contains 15 residues. The germline V gene encodes CDR1 MNHEY and CDR2 SVGAGI. V shed 2 bases, J shed 5 bases, and the junction held 8 bases outside the gene matches. The CDR3 here is CASSYEGAGNYGYTF. CDR3 bases: TGTGCCAGCAGTTACGAGGGGGCCGGGAATTATGGCTACACCTTC.